This TCR beta chain appears in the sequencing data of a study of shared clonotypes between healthy human individuals. Study-wide findings and caveats: An effect of sequencing depth on clonotype sharing among donors was expected.

The protocol was immunoSEQ multiplex PCR, while the TCRdb copy is restricted to in-frame clones and leaves out a portion. The sample yields 600,000 to 750,000 clones, 90% seen once. Concerning this clone: The antigen is not known.

To make CD8 memory, CD45RO+ cells were put together with CCR7-negative CD45RA+ TemRA cells. Specimen: memory CD8+ T cells from PBMCs. As to subset: CD45RO+ cells pooled with CCR7-negative TemRA cells. This clonotype was obtained from a man between 18 and 35 years old in good health. Some clones in this sample may be carry-over from other donors' samples.

As DNA, the CDR3 is TGTGCCAGCAGCGTAGGCCAGGGGGCCAAAGAGACCCAGTACTTC. Its protein product is CASSVGQGAKETQYF. This chain connects TRBV9 to TRBJ2-5; 8 nucleotides align to TRBD1. The CDR3 spans 15 residues. The V gene's germline CDR1 is SGDLS and CDR2 YYNGEE. Unmatched junction bases numbered 4, after V lost 0 bases and J lost 3 bases.